This T cell receptor (beta chain) was recovered during a study of early stage breast cancer tumors. For the study at large: Samples were sequenced at approximately 9-fold average coverage. Overall study findings and caveats: Enriched TCRB sequences shared across patients were mostly commonly generated sequences.

Sequencing used immunoSEQ multiplex PCR; TCRdb keeps in-frame clones, though not all of them. The data contain fewer than 30,000 clones, less than 85% of them seen just once; the ten biggest clones take up roughly an eighth. In its sample, this clone was seen once. Its antigen is currently unknown. Trimming took off 6 bases at V and 1 base at J, with 8 bases between the two ends. Germline-derived CDR1 and CDR2 are SGHTA and FQGTGA. This CDR3 contains 13 residues. The chain carries TRBV7-3 and TRBJ2-3, with D hard to call. The source of this sequence is a person aged 55 to 70 with breast cancer. The sample was blood. The CDR3 protein is CASSRSGTDTQYF. In DNA form, the CDR3 reads TGTGCCAGCAGTCGCTCGGGCACAGATACGCAGTATTTT.